Shown below are 8 T cell receptor beta chains from a single sample sequenced in a study of OX40 agonist ivuxolimab in advanced cancers. TCRdb's table, derived via immunoSEQ multiplex PCR, lists solely in-frame clones and lacks some. This table holds 60,000 or so clones, around 88% found once. The sample here was CD4+ or CD8+ T cells sorted from blood, taken in a trial of the OX40 agonist ivuxolimab. The receptor set was obtained from an adult with an advanced solid tumor such as melanoma, head and neck, liver or kidney cancer.

The CDR3 loop is CASSPGGTSYEQYF. CDR3 DNA sequence: TGTGCCAGCAGCCCAGGGGGGACGTCCTACGAGCAGTACTTC. This chain connects TRBV11-3 to TRBJ2-7, with D tentatively TRBD1 (7 bases). Germline loops: CDR1 SGHNT, CDR2 YENEEA. This CDR3 is built from 14 residues. V gave up 5 bases and J gave up 1 base, with 12 bases separating them.

The J gene is TRBJ2-5, the V gene TRBV6-5; 8 positions match TRBD2. The CDR3 spans 13 residues. The germline CDR1 and CDR2 sequences are MNHEY and SVGAGI. Germline trimming cut 7 bases from V and 5 bases from J; bases unmatched to any gene: 6. The DNA for the CDR3 is TGTGCCAGCAACCCCCCGGGGGGGGAGACCCAGTACTTC. Its protein product is CASNPPGGETQYF.

This chain connects TRBV6-6 to TRBJ2-4, with 10 bases that match TRBD1. Trimming took 5 bases from V and 5 from J; bases not matched to a gene: 6. The CDR3 runs to 15 residues. CDR1 MNHNY and CDR2 SVGAGI come from the germline V gene (reference sequence). The DNA for the CDR3 is TGTGCCAGCAGTCCTACCGGGACAGGGGAAAACATTCAGTACTTC. Its protein is CASSPTGTGENIQYF.

This clone has just one count. V gene TRBV11-2 combines with J gene TRBJ1-2; TRBD1 aligns across 7 bases. The trim removed 5 bases at V and 4 bases at J, leaving 7 bases unmatched. Germline values: CDR1 SGHAT, CDR2 FQNNGV. The length of the CDR3 is 14 residues. The CDR3 DNA sequence: TGTGCCAGCAGCCAACAGGGGACGAGCTATGGCTACACCTTC. Protein sequence: CASSQQGTSYGYTF.

The V and J genes are TRBV6-6 and TRBJ2-7, with 9 bases lining up with TRBD1. The V segment lost 6 bases and the J segment 1 base; nucleotides outside the gene matches: 4. The CDR3 extends over 14 amino acids. The germline V gene encodes CDR1 MNHNY and CDR2 SVGAGI (reference sequence). The CDR3 DNA follows: TGTGCCAGCAGCCCGGGGACAGGGTCCTACGAGCAGTACTTC. Its protein product is CASSPGTGSYEQYF.

The rearrangement uses TRBV5-6 and TRBJ1-2, with a possible D match to TRBD1 (6 bases). The CDR3 spans 14 residues. Looked up from germline, CDR1 is SGHDT and CDR2 is YYEEEE. The CDR3 DNA sequence: TGTGCTTCTTCGCTTGTTCAGGGGCTGGACGGCTACACCTTC. It encodes CASSLVQGLDGYTF.

The V gene is TRBV2, the J gene TRBJ1-2, with TRBD1 identical over 8 bases. Germline CDR1 SNHLY, CDR2 FYNNEI. This CDR3 spans 13 amino acids. Trimming removed 2 bases from V and 4 bases from J; junction bases left unmatched: 0. The CDR3 DNA reads as TGTGCCAGCAGTGAACAGGGGGCCTATGGCTACACCTTC. This gives the protein CASSEQGAYGYTF. Complete variable domain (other parts from reference TRBV2 and TRBJ1-2): EPEVTQTPSHQVTQMGQEVILRCVPISNHLYFYWYRQILGQKVEFLVSFYNNEISEKSEIFDDQFSVERPDGSNFTLKIRSTKLEDSAMYFCASSEQGAYGYTFGSGTRLTVV.

This clone was detected only a few times. The rearrangement joins TRBV30 to TRBJ2-7, with a weak D call TRBD1 (6 bases). There are 13 residues in the CDR3. V was clipped by 2 bases and J by 5 bases, with 13 bases between them. Germline V CDR1 and CDR2: GTSNPN, SVGIG (reference sequence). Here the CDR3 reads CAWSTGHRNEQYF. CDR3 nucleotide sequence: TGTGCCTGGAGTACGGGACATCGGAACGAGCAGTACTTC.